The present T cell receptor beta chain was sequenced within a study of spatial heterogeneity in lung cancer. Looking at the study overall: Researchers sequenced follow-up PBMC samples if they had them, and these came a median of roughly two years after resection.

On each TCR cDNA molecule, a unique molecular identifier was present. TCRdb used MiXCR to reprocess the 5' RACE reads, holding one entry per CDR3 protein. The table has tens of thousands of distinct CDR3 sequences, approximately 19% seen once. This clonotype was recorded a few times. As for time point: blood at routine non-recurrence follow-up after resection. Without sorting, whole RNA was sequenced from tumor, nontumor lung or frozen PBMC. The starting material was PBMCs, obtained at follow-up. This TCR derives from a male donor with early-stage non-small cell lung cancer.

The CDR3 spells CSVEGFRSGDQETQYF. The CDR3 region has the DNA TGCAGCGTCGAGGGGTTCCGATCAGGGGACCAAGAGACCCAGTACTTC. The V call is TRBV29-1, the J call TRBJ2-5, with D tentatively TRBD1 (6 bases). V was clipped by 6 bases and J by 0 bases, with 20 bases between them. The CDR3 spans 16 residues. Germline V lookup: CDR1 SQVTM, CDR2 ANQGSEA.